Listed here are 21 T cell receptor beta chains from one sample, sequenced in a study of blood T cell repertoires in COVID-19. Assay: immunoSEQ multiplex PCR; the TCRdb copy retains only in-frame clones and omits some. The sample yields 130,000 or so clones, around four fifths seen once. Sequences were obtained from PBMCs or T cells enriched from blood (not recorded which). The source is a man aged 40-55 years with acute COVID-19.

The CDR3, as DNA: TGTGCCAGCAGTTACCCTGACAGGGGGAATGAGCAGTTCTTC. It yields the protein CASSYPDRGNEQFF. The chain couples TRBV6-2 or TRBV6-3 to TRBJ2-1, with 9 bases matching TRBD1. Looked up from germline, CDR1 is MNHEY and CDR2 is SVGEGT. This CDR3 spans 14 amino acids. V shed 2 bases, J shed 7 bases, and the junction held 3 bases outside the gene matches.

This clone was detected a few times. This chain joins TRBV6-5 and TRBJ2-3, with 7 bases fitting TRBD1. CDR1 is MNHEY and CDR2 is SVGAGI in the germline V gene. V shed 7 bases, J shed 4 bases, and the junction held 8 bases outside the gene matches. The CDR3 runs to 14 residues. CDR3 residues: CASNSRQGADTQYF. For the CDR3, the DNA is TGTGCCAGCAACTCCAGACAGGGAGCAGATACGCAGTATTTT.

The V call is TRBV24-1, the J call TRBJ2-3; possibly TRBD2 for D (6 bases). There are 13 residues in the CDR3. Germline V gives CDR1 KGHDR, CDR2 SFDVKD. Trimming cost V 4 bases and J 7 bases, with 11 bases left between them. The CDR3 nucleotides read TGTGCCACCAGTGAACTAGCCGGTCATACGCAGTATTTT. It specifies CATSELAGHTQYF.

This clone showed up just once. The V and J genes are TRBV24-1 and TRBJ1-2, with 8 positions matching TRBD1. V was clipped by 3 bases and J by 2 bases; unmatched bases: 4. Germline-derived CDR1 and CDR2 are KGHDR and SFDVKD. This CDR3 is built from 15 residues. The CDR3 nucleotides read TGTGCCACCAGTGATCGGCAGGGGGCGAACTATGGCTACACCTTC. It specifies CATSDRQGANYGYTF.

This chain uses TRBV29-1 with TRBJ1-2, with 7 bases identical to TRBD1. V was clipped by 8 bases and J by 2 bases; unmatched bases: 8. CDR1 and CDR2 from the germline V gene are SQVTM and ANQGSEA. This CDR3 contains 13 residues. CDR3 coding DNA: TGCAGCTACGGGGCAGGGGGAAACTATGGCTACACCTTC. As protein: CSYGAGGNYGYTF.

This clone was observed a handful of times. The CDR3 region has the DNA TGTGCCAGCAGCTTAGATGTGGGCTCAAGGAATGAGCAGTTCTTC. This sequence encodes CASSLDVGSRNEQFF. This sequence joins TRBV7-3 and TRBJ2-1; D remains unclear. The CDR3 totals 15 residues. Trimming took off 2 bases at V and 7 bases at J, with 15 bases between the two ends. Germline V gene lookup returns CDR1 SGHTA and CDR2 FQGTGA.

V and J are TRBV18 and TRBJ2-3; 7 bases line up with TRBD1. V shed 3 bases, J shed 0 bases, and the junction held 6 bases outside the gene matches. CDR3 length equals 16 residues. Germline CDR1 reads KGHSH; CDR2 reads LQKENI. The CDR3 here is CASSPNWDSSTDTQYF. CDR3 bases: TGTGCCAGCTCACCGAATTGGGACAGTAGCACAGATACGCAGTATTTT.

The CDR3: CASGGWRDGYTF. CDR3 nucleotides: TGTGCCAGCGGGGGTTGGAGGGATGGCTACACCTTC. The chain employs TRBV27 and TRBJ1-2; D may be TRBD1 (5 bases). The V end lost 8 bases, the J end lost 6 bases, and 13 bases lay between the germline ends. Germline values: CDR1 MNHEY, CDR2 SMNVEV (reference sequence). The CDR3 spans 12 residues.

This chain joins TRBV19 and TRBJ2-2; 14 bases are a match to TRBD2. The CDR3 spans 19 residues. The V segment lost 5 bases and the J segment 0 bases; nucleotides outside the gene matches: 8. The germline V gene encodes CDR1 LNHDA and CDR2 SQIVND (reference sequence). In DNA, the CDR3 is TGTGCCAGTAGTCCCGGACTAGCGGGAGGCCACGCGAACACCGGGGAGCTGTTTTTT. Encoded protein: CASSPGLAGGHANTGELFF.

This clone has just a few counts. V is TRBV28 and J is TRBJ1-1; no clear D gene. The CDR3 runs to 13 residues. The germline CDR1 and CDR2 sequences are MDHEN and SYDVKM. Trimming left V 5 bases short and J 5 bases short, with 12 bases between. DNA of the CDR3: TGTGCCAGCAGTGAAGGTGGGAGTACTGAAGCTTTCTTT. Protein: CASSEGGSTEAFF.

The chain is built from TRBV5-4 and TRBJ2-3; D possibly corresponds to TRBD2 (5 bases). The CDR3 covers 16 residues. V lost 0 bases to trimming and J lost 0 bases, with 11 bases between them. Germline CDR1 reads SGHNT; CDR2 reads YYREEE (reference sequence). The CDR3 region is CASSLVPDSSTDTQYF. DNA of the CDR3: TGTGCCAGCAGCTTGGTTCCGGACTCTAGCACAGATACGCAGTATTTT.

This chain joins TRBV19 and TRBJ2-1, with D maybe TRBD1 (7 bases). Germline CDR1 is LNHDA and CDR2 is SQIVND (reference sequence). Trimming left V 9 bases short and J 3 bases short, with 15 bases between. CDR3 size: 14 residues. The CDR3 spells CASQGDSDYNEQFF. CDR3 DNA: TGTGCCAGCCAGGGGGACTCTGACTACAATGAGCAGTTCTTC.

J is TRBJ2-3 and V is TRBV10-1, with 11 bases fitting TRBD2. Trimming cost V 1 base and J 5 bases; bases outside gene matches: 11. The CDR3 consists of 18 residues. From germline, CDR1 is WNHNN and CDR2 SYGVQD (reference sequence). The CDR3 protein is CASSEFGLAGFTGDTQYF. For the CDR3, the DNA is TGCGCCAGCAGTGAGTTTGGACTAGCGGGCTTTACGGGAGATACGCAGTATTTT.

This clone was counted a few times. The rearrangement uses TRBV4-2 and TRBJ2-5, with TRBD2 matching over 13 bases. Losses at the gene ends were 4 bases for V and 5 bases for J; bases not matched to a gene: 1. This CDR3 is built from 14 residues. In germline, CDR1 is LGHNA, CDR2 YNFKEQ. The CDR3 nucleotides read TGTGCCAGCAGCCCGACTAGCGGGGGGGAGACCCAGTACTTC. Amino acid sequence: CASSPTSGGETQYF.

The V and J genes are TRBV7-3 and TRBJ2-7, with a tentative D call TRBD1 (6 bases). Trimming removed 5 bases at V and 5 bases at J, with 13 bases between. Germline loops: CDR1 SGHTA, CDR2 FQGTGA. The CDR3 is 13 amino acids. This chain's CDR3 is CASSPSQGHEQYF. The CDR3 DNA is TGTGCCAGCAGCCCTTCACAGGGCCACGAGCAGTACTTC.

In the case of this clone: This sample includes further DNA sequences coding for the same CDR3. The chain links TRBV29-1 to TRBJ1-2, with D perhaps matching TRBD1 (5 bases). Germline lookup yields CDR1 SQVTM and CDR2 ANQGSEA. Trimming took 4 bases from V and 4 from J, leaving 7 bases between them. The CDR3 contains 11 residues. CDR3 sequence reads: CSVAGGYGYTF. CDR3 nucleotides: TGCAGCGTTGCCGGGGGCTATGGCTACACCTTC.

The rearrangement uses TRBV7-6 and TRBJ1-6, with TRBD1 matching over 8 bases. Germline V lookup: CDR1 SGHVS, CDR2 FNYEAQ. V was clipped by 5 bases and J by 7 bases; unmatched bases: 7. The CDR3 covers 15 residues. The CDR3, as DNA: TGTGCCAGCAGCACCGGACAGGGAGGGAATTCACCCCTCCACTTT. It specifies CASSTGQGGNSPLHF. Complete variable domain (other parts from reference TRBV7-6 and TRBJ1-6): GAGVSQSPRYKVTKRGQDVALRCDPISGHVSLYWYRQALGQGPEFLTYFNYEAQQDKSGLPNDRFSAERPEGSISTLTIQRTEQRDSAMYRCASSTGQGGNSPLHFGNGTRLTVT.

The chain recombines TRBV7-2 with TRBJ2-7; 8 bases are shared with TRBD1. Germline values: CDR1 SGHTA, CDR2 FQGNSA. Trimming cost V 5 bases and J 10 bases; bases outside gene matches: 13. The CDR3 contains 14 residues. CDR3 sequence: CASSTTAGQGQQYF. The CDR3, as DNA: TGTGCCAGCAGCACTACCGCTGGACAGGGCCAACAGTACTTC.

The V gene is TRBV5-1, the J gene TRBJ2-3, with D perhaps TRBD2 (6 bases). Germline V gene sequence: CDR1 SGHRS, CDR2 YFSETQ. This CDR3 spans 14 amino acids. Between the trimmed V and J ends, which lost 3 bases and 3 bases, there was a span of 11 bases. Here the CDR3 reads CASSSAGSTDTQYF. DNA for the CDR3: TGCGCCAGCAGCTCCGCGGGGTCTACAGATACGCAGTATTTT.

The chain is built from TRBV29-1 and TRBJ1-2; the D gene is possibly TRBD1 (5 bases). CDR1 and CDR2 (germline): SQVTM, ANQGSEA. The CDR3 is made up of 13 amino acids. Trimming cost V 5 bases and J 0 bases, with 10 bases left between them. The CDR3 loop is CSVTEGANYGYTF. The CDR3 region has the DNA TGCAGCGTTACCGAAGGGGCTAACTATGGCTACACCTTC. Looking up the rest from reference TRBV29-1 and TRBJ1-2 gives the full variable domain: SAVISQKPSRDICQRGTSLTIQCQVDSQVTMMFWYRQQPGQSLTLIATANQGSEATYESGFVIDKFPISRPNLTFSTLTVSNMSPEDSSIYLCSVTEGANYGYTFGSGTRLTVV.

V gene TRBV7-2 combines with J gene TRBJ2-3, with D perhaps matching TRBD2 (5 bases). The V and J ends lost 3 bases and 4 bases respectively, with 17 bases between them. Per germline, CDR1 SGHTA and CDR2 FQGNSA. The CDR3 length is 16 residues. The CDR3 coding sequence is TGTGCCAGCAGCTTCCCTTTGGGCGGGTCTTCAGATACGCAGTATTTT. Protein sequence: CASSFPLGGSSDTQYF.